Listed below are T cell receptor beta chains from one sample, sequenced in a study of T cell responses to AZD1222 COVID-19 vaccine. This table comes from immunoSEQ multiplex PCR, and its TCRdb copy is limited to in-frame clones, with some not included. The table records approximately 90,000 clones, 85% to 90% of them present only once. The starting material was peripheral blood, obtained on day 0 of AZD1222 vaccination. Receptor source: an adult in good health. The CDR3 runs from the conserved cysteine through the conserved F or W.

>TRBV18
CASSGKGTVDNEQFF
>TRBV4-2
CASSQLGQDNQPQHF
>TRBV6-4
CASSAGTRGEQYF
>TRBV6-5
CASSYARTGPRGWAFF
>TRBV20-1
CSASWFGRGGTDTQYF
>TRBV20-1
CSVVASYEQYF
>TRBV9
CASSDSGSTDTQYF
>TRBV5-6
CASSQSQGARIQETQYF
>TRBV7-2
CASKRNTNTGELFF
>TRBV5-1
CASSTGRGPYTQYF
>TRBV19
CASSARLARTTDTQYF
>TRBV2
CASSPQADPRDSEQPQHF
>TRBV6-5
CASSILGESGYTF
>TRBV15
CATSRVRTGGSVPSYEQYF
>TRBV6-1
CASSENPRLAGNEQFF
>TRBV5-1
CASSTQGGVGQPQHF
>TRBV2
CASSPFGTGNNQPQHF
>TRBV7-3
CASSLTPRGGNTDTQYF